A single T cell receptor beta chain is shown here with its context. Its antigen is currently unknown. This CDR3 has 12 amino acids. Deletions cut 11 bases from V and 2 bases from J, with 11 bases between. Germline CDR1 SGHVS, CDR2 FQNEAQ. Deep-level running was used for the assay. Evenly divided among several immunoSEQ plates was the genomic DNA of each subset. Measured with immunoSEQ multiplex PCR; TCRdb has only the in-frame clones, and not every one. The sample holds 450,000 or so clones, roughly four fifths seen once. The sample is drawn from a study of shared clonotypes between healthy human individuals. General study results and limits: Sampling covered nothing but blood. Tissue TCR repertoires likely differ from those found in blood. Enrolling few donors narrowed the genetic and exposure-history diversity that was represented.

This sequence joins TRBV7-8 and TRBJ2-3; weak D call: TRBD2 (6 bases). The sequenced sample was PBMCs. The receptor's source is a middle-aged woman in good health. Some clones in this sample may be carry-over from other donors' samples. As DNA, the CDR3 is TGTGCCGCCGGGGGTCCCACAGATACGCAGTATTTT. Protein: CAAGGPTDTQYF.